This TCR beta chain derives from a study of blood T cell repertoires in COVID-19. Background on the study: The analysed material was cDNA or gDNA that came from T cells, B-cell-depleted T cells, or PBMCs.

Per the original methods: Amplification from reference gene primers served as the basis for estimated nucleated cell counts. Profiled with immunoSEQ multiplex PCR; TCRdb holds only in-frame clones, not every one. The D gene and trimming were derived from the DNA, and the V and J assignments and clone size from that table. The sample lists over 250,000 clones; approximately 84% were seen once. This clone was recorded a few times. The V end lost 6 bases, the J end lost 1 base, and 11 bases lay between the germline ends. The CDR3 is 14 residues long. Germline values: CDR1 MNHEY, CDR2 SVGAGI. Seattle-derived patients entered the study during active infection and were followed longitudinally.

Source material: peripheral blood. The chain combines TRBV6-5 with TRBJ2-3; D uncertain. This receptor was obtained from a human donor with COVID-19, enrolled during active disease. The donor label of this sample is uncertain. The DNA of the CDR3 is TGTGCCAGCAGAGTTCCGGGTCGCACAGATACGCAGTATTTT. Translated: CASRVPGRTDTQYF.